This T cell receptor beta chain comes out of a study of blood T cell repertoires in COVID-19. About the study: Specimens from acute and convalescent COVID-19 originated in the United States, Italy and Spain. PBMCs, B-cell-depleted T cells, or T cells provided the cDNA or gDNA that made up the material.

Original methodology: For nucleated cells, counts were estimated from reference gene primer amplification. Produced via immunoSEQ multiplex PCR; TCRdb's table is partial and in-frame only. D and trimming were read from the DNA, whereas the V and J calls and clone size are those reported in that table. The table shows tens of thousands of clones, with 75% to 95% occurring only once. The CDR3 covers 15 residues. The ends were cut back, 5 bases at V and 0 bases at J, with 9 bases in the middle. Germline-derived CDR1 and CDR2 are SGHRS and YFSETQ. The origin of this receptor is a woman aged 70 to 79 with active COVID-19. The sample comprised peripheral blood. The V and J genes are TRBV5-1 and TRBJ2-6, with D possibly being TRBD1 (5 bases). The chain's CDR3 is CASSIDSSGANVLTF. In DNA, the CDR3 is TGCGCCAGCAGTATAGACAGCTCTGGGGCCAACGTCCTGACTTTC.